This T cell receptor (delta chain) was retrieved from a study of Vδ1+ human thymocytes. Extracted RNA was reverse transcribed into cDNA. Multiplex PCR used pooled V-gene forward primers and a constant-region reverse primer to amplify CDR3s. TCRdb reanalysed the multiplex PCR reads via CATT. Among over 65,000 delta-chain clones listed, roughly a third were seen once. Study-wide results and caveats: Thymic TRG and TRD repertoires appeared highly polyclonal.

Of note for this clone: Its antigen is as yet unknown. Relative to the germline gene, one junction end is altered; a read error may explain this. The sample carries other DNA sequences with the same CDR3.

In germline, CDR1 is TSWWSYY, CDR2 QGS. The CDR3 totals 19 residues. What was sequenced was Vdelta1+ gamma-delta thymocytes from the thymus. Regarding subset: FACS-sorted CD3+ TCRalphabeta- TCRVdelta1+ TCRVdelta2- thymocytes. The receptor was derived from a boy under two years old who had congenital heart surgery. The chain couples TRDV1 to TRDJ1; D may be TRDD2 or TRDD3 (5 bases each). In DNA form, the CDR3 reads TGCGCTCTTGGGGAAAGGCCTTCGACTCTGACCCCGTACACCGATAAACTCATCTTT. Its protein is CALGERPSTLTPYTDKLIF.